This is a list of T cell receptor beta chains from one sample in a study of CD4 T cells in relation to SARS-CoV-2 and coronaviruses. No antigen has been identified for these receptors. Profiled with immunoSEQ multiplex PCR; TCRdb holds only in-frame clones, not every one. The table includes about 19,000 clones, more than 60% detected once. Sequencing was carried out using CD4+ T cells from PBMCs, cultured in vitro. These receptor sequences come from a human donor in good health. CDR3s include the opening cysteine and the closing phenylalanine or tryptophan. A D gene is named only where the DNA matches it firmly. Expanded clones are given a class, and other clones once, few, many or no size at all.

d_call clone_size j_call v_call cdr3_nt cdr3_aa
. . TRBJ1-2 TRBV10-3 TGTTTGGCTGGGGCCCAGCCCTCAATGGGCTACACCTTC CLAGAQPSMGYTF
. few TRBJ1-2 TRBV7-2 TGTGCCAGCAGCCCCGGGGGTCTCTATGGCTACACCTTC CASSPGGLYGYTF
TRBD2 . TRBJ2-3 TRBV5-1 TGCGCCAGCAGCTTGGGGCGCGGGGGAGATACGCAGTATTTT CASSLGRGGDTQYF
. hyperexpanded TRBJ2-3 TRBV13 TGTGCCAGCAGCCCACTACAGAAGGAGATCGGTACGCAGTATTTT CASSPLQKEIGTQYF
. . TRBJ2-5 TRBV7-9 TGTGCCAGCAGCCCCAGCGTACAAGAGACCCAGTACTTC CASSPSVQETQYF
TRBD1 . TRBJ1-1 TRBV4-2 TGTGCCAGCAGCCCTTGGGTAGGACAGGACACTGAAGCTTTCTTT CASSPWVGQDTEAFF
. . TRBJ2-7 TRBV6-5 TGTGCCAGCAGTTGGGAGGACAGAGTCTACGAGCAGTACTTC CASSWEDRVYEQYF
TRBD2 few TRBJ2-3 TRBV29-1 TGCAGCGGGGGACTAGCGGGGGGATCAGCAGATACGCAGTATTTT CSGGLAGGSADTQYF
. . TRBJ1-2 TRBV5-1 TGCGCCAGCAGCTTGGGGGGGGACTATGGCTACACCTTC CASSLGGDYGYTF
. . TRBJ2-3 TRBV12-2 TGTGCAAGTCGCTTAACCCCCCAAATAAGCCGGGGGATCGCAGATACGCAGTATTTT CASRLTPQISRGIADTQYF
TRBD1 . TRBJ2-2 TRBV27 TGTGCCAGCAGCCGTGGGGGGACAGGTAAAGACACCGGGGAGCTGTTTTTT CASSRGGTGKDTGELFF
TRBD1 once TRBJ1-2 TRBV19 TGTGCCAGTAGTACTGATCCACAGGGGCGCAACTATGGCTACACCTTC CASSTDPQGRNYGYTF
. few TRBJ2-1 TRBV7-2 TGTGCCAGCAGCTTAGCGGGAGGTCTCAACAATGAGCAGTTCTTC CASSLAGGLNNEQFF
TRBD1 few TRBJ1-5 TRBV27 TGTGCCAGCAGTTCCCTCAGGGGGATCAATCAGCCCCAGCATTTT CASSSLRGINQPQHF
. medium-sized TRBJ1-2 TRBV9 TGTGCCAGCAGCAGGGCTGATGGCTACACCTTC CASSRADGYTF
. . TRBJ2-7 TRBV4-3 TGCGCCAGCAGCCACTCGACAGGAGCTATGGTCTCCTACGAGCAGTACTTC CASSHSTGAMVSYEQYF
. . TRBJ2-7 TRBV21-1 TGTGCCAGCAGCAAAGTCCGGGACAAGAGTTACGAGCAGTACTTC CASSKVRDKSYEQYF
TRBD1 . TRBJ1-6 TRBV7-2 TGTGCCAGCAGCCCCCGACAGGGGGATAATTCACCCCTCCACTTT CASSPRQGDNSPLHF
TRBD1 . TRBJ2-3 TRBV7-2 TGTGCCAGCAGCTCCGGGACAGGGGCGGATACGCAGTATTTT CASSSGTGADTQYF
. . TRBJ1-2 TRBV29-1 TGCAGCGTTGAAAGGCAGGCCCCCGTCTATGGCTACACCTTC CSVERQAPVYGYTF
. . TRBJ2-6 TRBV7-9 TGTGCCAGCAGCTTCAACAGGGACTCTGGGGCCAACGTCCTGACTTTC CASSFNRDSGANVLTF
TRBD2 . TRBJ2-1 TRBV2 TGTGCCAGCAGGCGGACTAGCGGGAGCTCAGAGGATGGTGAGCAGTTCTTC CASRRTSGSSEDGEQFF
. . TRBJ1-1 TRBV12-3/TRBV12-4 TGTGCCAGCAGCCGCAAGACAGAAGCTTTCTTT CASSRKTEAFF
. few TRBJ2-1 TRBV11-2 TGTGCCAGCAGCTTAGGGTCAGCGATCAATGAGCAGTTCTTC CASSLGSAINEQFF